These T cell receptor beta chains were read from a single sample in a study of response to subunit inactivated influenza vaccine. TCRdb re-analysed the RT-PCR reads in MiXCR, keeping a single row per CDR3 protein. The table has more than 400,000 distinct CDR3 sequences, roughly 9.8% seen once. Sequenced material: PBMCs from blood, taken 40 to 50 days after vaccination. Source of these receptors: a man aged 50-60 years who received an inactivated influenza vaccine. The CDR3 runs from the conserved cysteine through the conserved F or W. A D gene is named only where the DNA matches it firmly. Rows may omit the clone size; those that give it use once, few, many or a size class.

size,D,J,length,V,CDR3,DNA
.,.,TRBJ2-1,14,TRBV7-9,CASNIKGGHNEQFF,TGTGCCAGCAACATTAAGGGGGGTCACAATGAGCAGTTCTTC
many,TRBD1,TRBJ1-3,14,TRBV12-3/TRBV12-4,CASSLRQGGGTIYF,TGTGCCAGCAGTCTCCGACAGGGTGGCGGCACCATATATTTT
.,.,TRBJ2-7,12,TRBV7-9,CASSLITFEQYF,TGTGCCAGCAGCTTAATTACTTTCGAGCAGTACTTC
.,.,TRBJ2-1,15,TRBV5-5,CASSFGREHYNEQFF,TGTGCCAGCAGCTTCGGCAGGGAACACTACAATGAGCAGTTCTTC
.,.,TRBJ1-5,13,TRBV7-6,CASSLVAGQPQHF,TGTGCCAGCAGCTTAGTTGCGGGCCAGCCCCAGCATTTT
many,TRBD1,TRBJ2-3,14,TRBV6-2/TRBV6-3,CASRTGTGTDTQYF,TGTGCCAGCAGAACCGGGACAGGGACAGATACGCAGTATTTT
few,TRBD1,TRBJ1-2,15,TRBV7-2,CASSPTGTGGYGYTF,TGTGCCAGCAGCCCAACCGGGACAGGGGGATATGGCTACACCTTC
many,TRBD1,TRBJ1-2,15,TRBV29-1,CSVVPGQGADYGYTF,TGCAGCGTTGTCCCGGGACAGGGGGCAGACTATGGCTACACCTTC
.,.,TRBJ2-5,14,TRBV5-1,CASSLDGIQETQYF,TGCGCCAGCAGCTTGGACGGAATCCAAGAGACCCAGTACTTC
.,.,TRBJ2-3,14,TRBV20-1,CSARDMLGGDTQYF,TGCAGTGCTAGAGATATGCTAGGGGGGGATACGCAGTATTTT
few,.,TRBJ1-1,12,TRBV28,CASTPFGTEAFF,TGTGCCAGCACCCCTTTTGGCACTGAAGCTTTCTTT
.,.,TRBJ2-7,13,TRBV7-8,CASSLAPGNEQYF,TGTGCCAGCAGCTTAGCGCCGGGGAACGAGCAGTACTTC
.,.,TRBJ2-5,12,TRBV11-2,CASRGVKKTQYF,TGTGCCAGCAGGGGCGTCAAAAAGACCCAGTACTTC
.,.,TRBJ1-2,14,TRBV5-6,CASSWWTVAYGYTF,TGTGCCAGCAGCTGGTGGACAGTAGCCTATGGCTACACCTTC
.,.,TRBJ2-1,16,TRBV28,CASSSVRGGEYNEQFF,TGTGCCAGCAGTTCTGTAAGGGGGGGGGAATACAATGAGCAGTTCTTC
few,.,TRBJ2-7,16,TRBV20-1,CSARGMEGRSIYEQYF,TGCAGTGCTAGAGGTATGGAGGGGCGGAGTATCTACGAGCAGTACTTC
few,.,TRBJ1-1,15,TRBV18,CASSPPRERNTEAFF,TGTGCCAGCTCACCACCGCGAGAAAGGAACACTGAAGCTTTCTTT
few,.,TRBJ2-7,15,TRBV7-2,CASSLSQTLHYEQYF,TGTGCCAGCAGCTTAAGTCAGACACTTCACTACGAGCAGTACTTC
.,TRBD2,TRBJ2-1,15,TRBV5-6,CASTLAGGTYNEQFF,TGTGCCAGCACGCTAGCGGGGGGTACCTACAATGAGCAGTTCTTC
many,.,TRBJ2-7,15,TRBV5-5,CASSLVYTSSYEQYF,TGTGCCAGCAGCTTGGTATACACTAGCTCCTACGAGCAGTACTTC
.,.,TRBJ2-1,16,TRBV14,CASSRRRLGGYNEQFF,TGTGCCAGCAGCCGAAGAAGACTAGGGGGATACAATGAGCAGTTCTTC
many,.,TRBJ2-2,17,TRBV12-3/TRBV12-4,CASGTVGAPLGTGELFF,TGTGCCAGTGGTACCGTGGGAGCTCCCCTCGGCACCGGGGAGCTGTTTTTT
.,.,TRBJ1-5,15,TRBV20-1,CSARDLFLGNQPQHF,TGCAGTGCTAGAGATTTGTTCCTCGGCAATCAGCCCCAGCATTTT
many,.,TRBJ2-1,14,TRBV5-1,CASSLAASSNEQFF,TGCGCCAGCAGCTTGGCGGCTAGTTCCAATGAGCAGTTCTTC
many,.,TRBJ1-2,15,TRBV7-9,CASSLYNRADYGYTF,TGTGCCAGCAGCTTATATAACAGGGCCGATTATGGCTACACCTTC
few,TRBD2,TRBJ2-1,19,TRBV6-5,CASSYRPGTSGGPYNEQFF,TGTGCCAGCAGTTACCGGCCCGGGACTAGCGGGGGCCCCTACAATGAGCAGTTCTTC
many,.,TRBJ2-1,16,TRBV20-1,CSARVVLRWPYNEQFF,TGCAGTGCTAGAGTGGTCCTGCGGTGGCCATACAATGAGCAGTTCTTC
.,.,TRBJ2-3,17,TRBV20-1,CSAFGIQYLSSTDTQYF,TGCAGTGCTTTTGGCATACAATATCTTTCTAGCACAGATACGCAGTATTTT
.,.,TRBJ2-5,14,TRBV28,CASSSLPPRETQYF,TGTGCCAGCAGCTCCTTACCGCCTCGAGAGACCCAGTACTTC
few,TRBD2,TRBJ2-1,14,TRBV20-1,CSAPISGTYNEQFF,TGCAGTGCTCCGATTAGCGGGACCTACAATGAGCAGTTCTTC
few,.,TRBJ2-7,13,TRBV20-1,CSARDRGRVKQYF,TGCAGTGCTAGAGATAGGGGCAGGGTGAAGCAGTACTTC
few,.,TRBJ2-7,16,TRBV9,CASSVGSRGLFYEQYF,TGTGCCAGCAGCGTGGGGTCAAGGGGTCTTTTCTACGAGCAGTACTTC
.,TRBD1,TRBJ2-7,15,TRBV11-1,CASSSGTGNSYEQYF,TGTGCCAGCAGCTCCGGGACAGGGAACTCCTACGAGCAGTACTTC
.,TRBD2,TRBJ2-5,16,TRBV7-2,CASSLELAGGRETQYF,TGTGCCAGCAGCTTAGAGCTAGCGGGAGGGAGAGAGACCCAGTACTTC
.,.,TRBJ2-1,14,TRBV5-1,CASQDSTSYNEQFF,TGCGCCAGCCAAGACTCCACCTCCTACAATGAGCAGTTCTTC
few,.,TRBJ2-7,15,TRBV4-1,CASSQRGRGSYEQYF,TGCGCCAGCAGCCAAAGGGGCAGGGGATCCTACGAGCAGTACTTC
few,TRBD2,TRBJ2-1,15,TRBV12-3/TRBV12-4,CASKQGTSVYNEQFF,TGTGCCAGCAAGCAAGGGACTAGCGTTTACAATGAGCAGTTCTTC